These 3 T cell receptor beta chains came from one sample sequenced in a study of siplizumab effects on memory and regulatory T cells. An approximately 6-day coculture at 37°C was performed with the mixed lymphocyte reaction cells. Sequenced by immunoSEQ multiplex PCR; TCRdb stores in-frame clones only, minus some. The sample holds over 15,000 clones, roughly 49% seen once. Antigens for these TCRs are unknown. What was sequenced was CFSE-low (dividing) CD4+ T cells sorted from an allogeneic mixed lymphocyte reaction. All receptors derive from a human donor in good health; the cells came from an allogeneic mixed lymphocyte reaction.

This clone turned up a few times. This chain links TRBV5-1 with TRBJ2-1, with 8 nucleotides matching TRBD2. The V segment lost 1 base and the J segment 5 bases; nucleotides outside the gene matches: 5. The germline V gene encodes CDR1 SGHRS and CDR2 YFSETQ. The CDR3 extends over 15 amino acids. In nucleotides, the CDR3 is TGCGCCAGCAGCTTGTTCAGCGGGGGAGACAATGAGCAGTTCTTC. This codes for CASSLFSGGDNEQFF.

This chain joins TRBV28 and TRBJ1-2, with 7 bases identical to TRBD1. The V gene end was trimmed by 6 bases and the J gene end by 5 bases; junction bases not matched to a gene: 6. From germline, CDR1 is MDHEN and CDR2 SYDVKM. The CDR3 covers 13 residues. The CDR3 DNA follows: TGTGCCAGCAGCCAGACAGGGATTTATGGCTACACCTTC. Translating it yields CASSQTGIYGYTF.

The rearrangement links TRBV2 to TRBJ1-5; D not resolved. The CDR3 spans 12 residues. From germline, CDR1 is SNHLY and CDR2 FYNNEI. The V end was cut by 4 bases, the J end by 7 bases, with 8 bases between. The CDR3 DNA reads TGTGCCAGCAGTGGTCCCCTACAGCCCCAGCATTTT. This codes for CASSGPLQPQHF.